The 17 T cell receptor beta chains given below trace back to one sample, sequenced in a study of cytomegalovirus exposure and HLA in healthy donors. PCR involved 60 Vbeta and 13 Jbeta primers. Assay used: immunoSEQ multiplex PCR; TCRdb lists only in-frame clones, some missing. The table records approximately 220,000 clones, approximately 80% of them present only once. Sequencing input: PBMCs. The origin of the receptors is a boy aged 2-15 years in good health and CMV-seronegative.

The CDR3 region is CASSPGTCEAFF. CDR3 bases: TGTGCCAGCTCACCCGGGACATGTGAAGCTTTCTTT. The V call is TRBV18, the J call TRBJ1-1; tentatively, D is TRBD1 (6 bases). V dropped 3 bases and J dropped 7 bases, with 9 bases sitting between them. This CDR3 region has 12 residues. Germline CDR1 KGHSH, CDR2 LQKENI.

This clone showed up just a few times. V gene TRBV6-5 combines with J gene TRBJ2-7; 7 positions agree with TRBD1. J was trimmed by 7 bases and V by 6 bases; bases with no gene match: 9. Germline CDR1 reads MNHEY; CDR2 reads SVGAGI. The CDR3 runs to 13 residues. CDR3: CASSPTGTAEQYF. DNA for the CDR3: TGTGCCAGCAGCCCCACGGGGACAGCGGAGCAGTACTTC.

The chain employs TRBV27 and TRBJ1-3, with D perhaps TRBD1 (6 bases). The V and J ends lost 0 bases and 4 bases respectively, with 13 bases between them. The CDR3 extends over 16 amino acids. CDR1 and CDR2 from the germline V gene are MNHEY and SMNVEV (reference sequence). In DNA, the CDR3 is TGTGCCAGCAGTTTATCGGGATCAGGGGTCGGAAACACCATATATTTT. Its translation is CASSLSGSGVGNTIYF.

J is TRBJ1-2 and V is TRBV6-5; D is unresolved. The CDR3 is made up of 13 amino acids. Germline lookup yields CDR1 MNHEY and CDR2 SVGAGI. Deletions cut 5 bases from V and 3 bases from J, with 10 bases between. The CDR3 region has the DNA TGTGCCAGCAGTCGACCGCGGGACTATGGCTACACCTTC. This gives the protein CASSRPRDYGYTF.

CDR3 protein: CASSMDRQRSGYTF. In DNA, the CDR3 is TGTGCCAGTAGTATGGATAGACAGCGAAGTGGCTACACCTTC. The chain uses TRBV19 and TRBJ1-2; TRBD1 might be the D (5 bases). Germline lookup yields CDR1 LNHDA and CDR2 SQIVND (reference sequence). There are 14 residues in the CDR3. V was cut by 3 bases and J by 7 bases, with 15 bases left in between.

The chain has TRBV11-2 and TRBJ2-5, with a tentative D call TRBD1 (6 bases). CDR3 length: 14 residues. Between the trimmed V and J ends, which lost 4 bases and 1 base, there was a span of 10 bases. Per the germline V gene, CDR1 is SGHAT and CDR2 is FQNNGV. The CDR3 coding sequence is TGTGCCAGCAGCTCACGACAGGTCCAAGAGACCCAGTACTTC. Translation: CASSSRQVQETQYF.

This chain connects TRBV5-6 to TRBJ1-3, with TRBD1 as a possible D gene (5 bases). Germline V gene sequence: CDR1 SGHDT, CDR2 YYEEEE. The CDR3 sequence is 14 residues long. V lost 4 bases, J lost 4 bases, and 12 bases lay in between. The CDR3 DNA is TGTGCCAGCAGCCGTCCAGGGATGGGAAACACCATATATTTT. It is translated as CASSRPGMGNTIYF.

The rearrangement joins TRBV5-6 to TRBJ2-5, with 8 bases fitting TRBD2. After removal of 4 bases from V and 11 bases from J, the junction contained 7 bases not matched to a gene. Germline CDR1 SGHDT, CDR2 YYEEEE. This CDR3 has 12 residues. CDR3 sequence: CASSLGREEQYF. CDR3 DNA sequence: TGTGCCAGCAGCCTCGGGCGGGAGGAGCAGTACTTC. The full variable domain, completed using reference TRBV5-6 and TRBJ2-5, is DAGVTQSPTHLIKTRGQQVTLRCSPKSGHDTVSWYQQALGQGPQFIFQYYEEEERQRGNFPDRFSGHQFPNYSSELNVNALLLGDSALYLCASSLGREEQYFGPGTRLLVL.

The CDR3 sequence: CASSTRPSGGRSYQETQYF. The CDR3, as DNA: TGTGCCAGCAGCACCCGCCCTAGCGGGGGGCGTTCGTACCAAGAGACCCAGTACTTC. The V gene is TRBV13, the J gene TRBJ2-5; 11 nucleotides match TRBD2. This CDR3 is 19 amino acids long. Looked up from germline, CDR1 is PRHDT and CDR2 is FYEKMQ (reference sequence). The ends lost 5 bases at V and 0 bases at J; junction bases unmatched: 14. The full variable domain, its missing parts supplied by reference TRBV13 and TRBJ2-5, is AAGVIQSPRHLIKEKRETATLKCYPIPRHDTVYWYQQGPGQDPQFLISFYEKMQSDKGSIPDRFSAQQFSDYHSELNMSSLELGDSALYFCASSTRPSGGRSYQETQYFGPGTRLLVL.

This clone was picked up one time. This chain links TRBV6-5 with TRBJ1-2; no firm D call. Between the trimmed V and J ends, which lost 0 bases and 8 bases, there was a span of 13 bases. The CDR3 consists of 14 residues. Germline V gives CDR1 MNHEY, CDR2 SVGAGI. This CDR3 reads CASSYSSGGGGYTF. Written as DNA, the CDR3 is TGTGCCAGCAGTTACTCGAGTGGCGGTGGCGGCTACACCTTC.

The chain is built from TRBV25-1 and TRBJ2-5; weak D call: TRBD2 (7 bases). V was shortened by 3 bases and J by 5 bases, with 19 bases between the two germline ends. The CDR3 extends over 16 amino acids. Germline lookup yields CDR1 MGHDK and CDR2 SYGVNS. CDR3 residues: CASSDFARGARETQYF. DNA for the CDR3: TGTGCCAGCAGTGATTTCGCACGGGGGGCCAGGGAGACCCAGTACTTC.

This chain joins TRBV2 and TRBJ2-1; the match to TRBD1 covers 9 bases. This CDR3 is built from 13 residues. V dropped 8 bases and J dropped 7; count of bases not matched to a gene: 6. Germline V gives CDR1 SNHLY, CDR2 FYNNEI. DNA of the CDR3: TGTGCCAGCGGTGGACAGGGGTTGAATGAGCAGTTCTTC. Amino acids: CASGGQGLNEQFF.

The chain has TRBV9 and TRBJ2-5, with D possibly being TRBD2 (6 bases). Germline CDR1 and CDR2: SGDLS and YYNGEE. The CDR3 loop spans 14 amino acids. The V and J ends lost 4 bases and 2 bases respectively, with 12 bases between them. CDR3 region: CASSPGTEQETQYF. The CDR3 DNA follows: TGTGCCAGCAGCCCAGGGACTGAACAAGAGACCCAGTACTTC.

The chain links TRBV2 to TRBJ2-3; TRBD2 might be the D (6 bases). The CDR3 contains 13 residues. V lost 8 bases and J 0 bases, leaving 9 bases between the germline ends. CDR1 is SNHLY and CDR2 is FYNNEI in the germline V gene. CDR3 coding DNA: TGTGCCAGCGGAGGGCCTAGCACAGATACGCAGTATTTT. Translating it yields CASGGPSTDTQYF.

This sequence joins TRBV30 and TRBJ1-1, with TRBD1 matching 7 bases. Looked up from germline, CDR1 is GTSNPN and CDR2 is SVGIG (reference sequence). The CDR3 totals 12 residues. V lost 1 base and J lost 8; bases outside the gene matches: 4. The CDR3 loop is CAWSDGDREAFF. In DNA, the CDR3 is TGTGCCTGGAGTGACGGGGACAGAGAAGCTTTCTTT.

This sequence joins TRBV11-3 and TRBJ2-7, with 7 bases fitting TRBD2. The CDR3 has 16 residues. Germline V CDR1 and CDR2: SGHNT, YENEEA. After removal of 1 base from V and 0 bases from J, the junction contained 6 bases not matched to a gene. The CDR3 here is CASSLVLGRSSYEQYF. Written as DNA, the CDR3 is TGTGCCAGCAGCTTAGTCCTCGGGAGGTCCTCCTACGAGCAGTACTTC.

The chain uses TRBV6-5 and TRBJ1-1; perhaps TRBD1 as D (5 bases). The germline V gene has CDR1 MNHEY and CDR2 SVGAGI. Trimming shortened V by 2 bases and J by 2 bases, and 9 bases separated the two germline ends. The CDR3 sequence is 14 residues long. CDR3 sequence: CASSYGGLNTEAFF. In DNA, the CDR3 is TGTGCCAGCAGTTACGGGGGGTTAAACACTGAAGCTTTCTTT.